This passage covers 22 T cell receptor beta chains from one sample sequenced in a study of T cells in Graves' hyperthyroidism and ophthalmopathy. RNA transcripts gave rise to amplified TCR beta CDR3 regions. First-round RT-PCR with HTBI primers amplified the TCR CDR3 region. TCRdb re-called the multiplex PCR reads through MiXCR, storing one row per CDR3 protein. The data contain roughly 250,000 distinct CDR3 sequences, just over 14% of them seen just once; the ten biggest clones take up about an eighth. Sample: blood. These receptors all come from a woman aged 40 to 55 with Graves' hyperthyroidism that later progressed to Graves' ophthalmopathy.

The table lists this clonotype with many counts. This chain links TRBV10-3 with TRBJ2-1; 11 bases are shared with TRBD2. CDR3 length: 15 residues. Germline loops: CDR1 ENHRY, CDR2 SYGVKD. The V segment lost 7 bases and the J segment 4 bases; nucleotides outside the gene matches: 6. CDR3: CAITRGLADYNEQFF. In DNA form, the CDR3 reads TGTGCCATCACCAGGGGACTAGCGGATTACAATGAGCAGTTCTTC.

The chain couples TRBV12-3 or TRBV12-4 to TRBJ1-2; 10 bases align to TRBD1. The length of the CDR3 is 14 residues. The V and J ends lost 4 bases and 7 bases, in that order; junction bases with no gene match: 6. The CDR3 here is CASSSDRGRRGYTF. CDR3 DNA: TGTGCCAGCAGTTCCGACAGGGGGCGCCGTGGCTACACCTTC.

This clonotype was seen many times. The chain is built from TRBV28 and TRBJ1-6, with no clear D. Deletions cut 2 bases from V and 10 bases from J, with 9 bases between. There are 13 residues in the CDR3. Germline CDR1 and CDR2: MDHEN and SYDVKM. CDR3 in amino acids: CASSLSMRSPLHF. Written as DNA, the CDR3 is TGTGCCAGCAGTTTAAGTATGCGCTCACCCCTCCACTTT.

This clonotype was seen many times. CDR3 nucleotides: TGTGCCAGCAGTCCTTCACCTCACGGGGGGCATGACTATGGCTACACCTTC. Protein: CASSPSPHGGHDYGYTF. The J gene is TRBJ1-2, the V gene TRBV12-3 or TRBV12-4, with TRBD1 as a possible D gene (6 bases). V shed 5 bases and J shed 3 bases, with 22 bases lying between them. The CDR3 covers 17 residues.

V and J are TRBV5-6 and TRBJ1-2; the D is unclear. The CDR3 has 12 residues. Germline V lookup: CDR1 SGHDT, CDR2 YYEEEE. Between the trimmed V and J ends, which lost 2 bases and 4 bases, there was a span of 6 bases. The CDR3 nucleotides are TGTGCCAGCAGCTTCGCGGGCTATGGCTACACCTTC. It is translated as CASSFAGYGYTF.

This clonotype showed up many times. The CDR3 reads CASSTDPYNEQFF. The CDR3 bases are TGTGCCAGCAGTACCGACCCTTACAATGAGCAGTTCTTC. The gene calls are TRBV2 and TRBJ2-1; D call uncertain. This CDR3 spans 13 amino acids. Germline CDR1 is SNHLY and CDR2 is FYNNEI. V gave up 5 bases and J gave up 4 bases, with 9 bases separating them.

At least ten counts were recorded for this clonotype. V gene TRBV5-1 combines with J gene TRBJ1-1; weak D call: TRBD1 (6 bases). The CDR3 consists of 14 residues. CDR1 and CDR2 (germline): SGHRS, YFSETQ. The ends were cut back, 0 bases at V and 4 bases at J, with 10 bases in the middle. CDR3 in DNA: TGCGCCAGCAGCTTGGGGCAGGGGACCACTGAAGCTTTCTTT. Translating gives CASSLGQGTTEAFF.

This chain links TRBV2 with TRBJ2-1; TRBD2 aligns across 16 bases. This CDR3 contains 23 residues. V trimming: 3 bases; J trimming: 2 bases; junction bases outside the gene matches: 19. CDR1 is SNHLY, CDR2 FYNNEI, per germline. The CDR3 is CASSDLRDVGTSGGANAYNEQFF. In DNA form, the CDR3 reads TGTGCCAGCAGTGACCTCCGGGACGTAGGGACTAGCGGGGGGGCTAACGCCTACAATGAGCAGTTCTTC.

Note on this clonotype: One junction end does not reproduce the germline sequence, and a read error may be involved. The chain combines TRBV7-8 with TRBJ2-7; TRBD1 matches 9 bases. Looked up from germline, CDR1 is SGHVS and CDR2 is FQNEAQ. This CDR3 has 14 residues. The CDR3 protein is CASSHGTGTYERYF. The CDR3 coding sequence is TGTGCCAGCAGCCACGGGACAGGGACGTACGAGCGGTACTTC.

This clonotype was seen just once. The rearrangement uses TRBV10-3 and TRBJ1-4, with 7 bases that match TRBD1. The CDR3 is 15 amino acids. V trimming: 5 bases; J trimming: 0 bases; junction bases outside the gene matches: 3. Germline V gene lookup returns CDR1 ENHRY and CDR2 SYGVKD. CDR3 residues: CAISRGTATNEKLFF. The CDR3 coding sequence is TGTGCCATCAGTCGAGGGACAGCAACTAATGAAAAACTGTTTTTT.

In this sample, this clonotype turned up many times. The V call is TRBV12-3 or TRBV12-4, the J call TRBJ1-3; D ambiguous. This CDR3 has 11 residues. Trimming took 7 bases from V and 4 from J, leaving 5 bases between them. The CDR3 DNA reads TGTGCCAGCACCGTCGGAAACACCATATATTTT. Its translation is CASTVGNTIYF.

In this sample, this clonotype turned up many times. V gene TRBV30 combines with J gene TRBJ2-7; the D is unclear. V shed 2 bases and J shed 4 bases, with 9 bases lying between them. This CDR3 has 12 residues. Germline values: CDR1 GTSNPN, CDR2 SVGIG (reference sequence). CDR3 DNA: TGTGCCTGGAGTTACAATCGATACGAGCAGTACTTC. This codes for CAWSYNRYEQYF. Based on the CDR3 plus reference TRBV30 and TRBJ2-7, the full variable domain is SQTIHQWPATLVQPVGSPLSLECTVEGTSNPNLYWYRQAAGRGLQLLFYSVGIGQISSEVPQNLSASRPQDRQFILSSKKLLLSDSGFYLCAWSYNRYEQYFGPGTRLTVT.

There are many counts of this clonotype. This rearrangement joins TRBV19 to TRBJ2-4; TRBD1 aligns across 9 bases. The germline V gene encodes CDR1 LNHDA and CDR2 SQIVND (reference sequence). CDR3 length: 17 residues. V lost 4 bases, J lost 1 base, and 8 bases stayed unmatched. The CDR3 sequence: CASSTHRGQSAKNIQYF. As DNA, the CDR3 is TGTGCCAGTAGTACCCACAGGGGGCAATCGGCCAAAAACATTCAGTACTTC.

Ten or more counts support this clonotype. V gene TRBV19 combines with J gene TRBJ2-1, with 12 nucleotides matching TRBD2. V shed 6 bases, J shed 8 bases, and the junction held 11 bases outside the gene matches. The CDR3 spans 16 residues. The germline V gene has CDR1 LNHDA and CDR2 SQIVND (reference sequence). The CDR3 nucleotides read TGTGCCAGTAGGGATTATTCTAGCGGGAGGGCCGATGAGCAGTTCTTC. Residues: CASRDYSSGRADEQFF.

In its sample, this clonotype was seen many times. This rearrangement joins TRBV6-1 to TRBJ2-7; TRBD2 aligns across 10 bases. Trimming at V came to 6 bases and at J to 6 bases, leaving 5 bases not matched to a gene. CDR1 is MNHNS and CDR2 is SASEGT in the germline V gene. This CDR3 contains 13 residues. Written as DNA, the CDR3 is TGTGCCAGCAGGGTAGCGGGAGGAGGCGAGCAGTACTTC. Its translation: CASRVAGGGEQYF.

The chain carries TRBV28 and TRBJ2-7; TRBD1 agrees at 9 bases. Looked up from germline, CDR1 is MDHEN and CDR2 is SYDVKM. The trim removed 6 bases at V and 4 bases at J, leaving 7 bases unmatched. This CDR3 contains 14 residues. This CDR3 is CASRRGTGSYEQYF. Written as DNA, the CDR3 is TGTGCCAGCAGGAGAGGGACAGGGTCATACGAGCAGTACTTC.

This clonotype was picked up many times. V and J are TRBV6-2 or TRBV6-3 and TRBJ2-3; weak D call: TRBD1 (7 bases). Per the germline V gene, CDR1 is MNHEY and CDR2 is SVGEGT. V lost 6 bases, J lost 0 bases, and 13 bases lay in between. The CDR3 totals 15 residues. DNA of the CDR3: TGTGCCAGCAGCGCGGGACAGAAAAGCACAGATACGCAGTATTTT. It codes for CASSAGQKSTDTQYF.

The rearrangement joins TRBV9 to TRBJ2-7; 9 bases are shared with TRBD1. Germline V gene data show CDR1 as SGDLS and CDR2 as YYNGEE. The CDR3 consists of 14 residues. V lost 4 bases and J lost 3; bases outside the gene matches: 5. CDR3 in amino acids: CASSPWDRDYEQYF. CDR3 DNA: TGTGCCAGCAGCCCGTGGGACAGGGACTACGAGCAGTACTTC.

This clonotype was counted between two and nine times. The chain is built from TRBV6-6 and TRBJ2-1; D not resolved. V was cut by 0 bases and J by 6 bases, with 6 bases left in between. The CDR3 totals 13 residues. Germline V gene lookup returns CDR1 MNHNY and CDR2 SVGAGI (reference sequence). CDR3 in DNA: TGTGCCAGCAGTTACTCGAACACCAATGAGCAGTTCTTC. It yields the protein CASSYSNTNEQFF.

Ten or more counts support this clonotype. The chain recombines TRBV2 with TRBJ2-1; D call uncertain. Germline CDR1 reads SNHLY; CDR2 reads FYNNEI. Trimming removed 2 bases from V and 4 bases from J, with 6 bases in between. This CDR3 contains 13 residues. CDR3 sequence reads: CASSERLYNEQFF. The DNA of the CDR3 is TGTGCCAGCAGTGAAAGGCTATACAATGAGCAGTTCTTC.

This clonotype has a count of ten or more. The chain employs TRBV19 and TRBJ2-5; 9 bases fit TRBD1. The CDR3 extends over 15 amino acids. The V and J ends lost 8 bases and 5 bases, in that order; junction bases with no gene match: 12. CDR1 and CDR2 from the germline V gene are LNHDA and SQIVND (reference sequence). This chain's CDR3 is CASGDTGGFRETQYF. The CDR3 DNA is TGTGCCAGTGGAGACACAGGGGGCTTTCGCGAGACCCAGTACTTC.

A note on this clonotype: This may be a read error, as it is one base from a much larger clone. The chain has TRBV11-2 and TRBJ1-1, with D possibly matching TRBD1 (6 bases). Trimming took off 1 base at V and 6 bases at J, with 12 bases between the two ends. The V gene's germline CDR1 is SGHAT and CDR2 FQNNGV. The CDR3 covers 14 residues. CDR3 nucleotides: TGTGCCAGCAGCTTAGTGCGGGGGCCTGCTGAAGCTTTCTTT. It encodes CASSLVRGPAEAFF.